This TCR beta chain was sequenced during a study of T-cell reconstitution after alpha-beta-depleted transplantation in children. Unique molecular identifiers were used to barcode this TCRbeta library. One entry per CDR3 protein, called by TCRdb with MiXCR from the PCR reads. The table lists about a million distinct CDR3 sequences, roughly 29% of them singletons. The germline V and J ends were trimmed by 8 bases and 3 bases, with 16 bases remaining between them. Germline lookup yields CDR1 DFQATT and CDR2 SNEGSKA (reference sequence). CDR3 length: 14 residues. This TCR came from a boy under three years old who had a stem cell transplant for SCID, so the T cells may come from the graft donor. The chain uses TRBV20-1 and TRBJ1-4; D is uncertain. Sequenced material: PBMCs, mostly from graft donor cells, taken 360 days after TCRalphabeta/CD19-depleted stem cell transplant. The CDR3 loop is CSTARVSSNEKLFF. For the CDR3, the DNA is TGCAGTACTGCCCGCGTTTCGTCTAATGAAAAACTGTTTTTT.